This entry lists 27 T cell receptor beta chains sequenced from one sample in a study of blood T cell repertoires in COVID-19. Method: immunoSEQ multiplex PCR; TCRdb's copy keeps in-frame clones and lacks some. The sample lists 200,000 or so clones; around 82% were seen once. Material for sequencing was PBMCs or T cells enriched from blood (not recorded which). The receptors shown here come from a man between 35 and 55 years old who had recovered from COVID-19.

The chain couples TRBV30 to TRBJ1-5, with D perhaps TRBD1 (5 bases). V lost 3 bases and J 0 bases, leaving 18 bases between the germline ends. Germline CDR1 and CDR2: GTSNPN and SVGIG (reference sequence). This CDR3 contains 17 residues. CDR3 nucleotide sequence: TGTGCCTGGAGCACAGGCAAGGGGCCCTATAGCAATCAGCCCCAGCATTTT. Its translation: CAWSTGKGPYSNQPQHF.

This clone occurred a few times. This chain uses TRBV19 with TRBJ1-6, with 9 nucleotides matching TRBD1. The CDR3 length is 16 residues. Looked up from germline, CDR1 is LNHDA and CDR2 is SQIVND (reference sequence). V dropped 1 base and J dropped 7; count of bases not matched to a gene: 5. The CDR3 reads CASSIVGTGRNSPLHF. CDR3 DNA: TGTGCCAGTAGTATAGTTGGGACAGGGAGGAATTCACCCCTCCACTTT.

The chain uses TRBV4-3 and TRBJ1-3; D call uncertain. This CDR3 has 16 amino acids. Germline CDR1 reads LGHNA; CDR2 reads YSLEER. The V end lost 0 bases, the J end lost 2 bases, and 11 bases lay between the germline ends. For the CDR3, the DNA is TGCGCCAGCAGCCAAGAATACAACCGGGCTGGAAACACCATATATTTT. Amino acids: CASSQEYNRAGNTIYF.

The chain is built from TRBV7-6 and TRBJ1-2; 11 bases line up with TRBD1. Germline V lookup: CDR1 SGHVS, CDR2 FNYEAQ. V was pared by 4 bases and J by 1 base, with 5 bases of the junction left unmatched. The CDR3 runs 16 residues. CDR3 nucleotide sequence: TGTGCCAGCAGCTCGGGACAGGGGGTGGGTAACTATGGCTACACCTTC. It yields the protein CASSSGQGVGNYGYTF.

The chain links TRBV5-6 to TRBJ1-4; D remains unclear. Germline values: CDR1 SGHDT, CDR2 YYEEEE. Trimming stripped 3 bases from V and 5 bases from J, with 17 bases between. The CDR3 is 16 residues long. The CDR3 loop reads CASSYRSRVTNEKLFF. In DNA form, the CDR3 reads TGTGCCAGCAGCTACCGGTCACGGGTAACCAATGAAAAACTGTTTTTT. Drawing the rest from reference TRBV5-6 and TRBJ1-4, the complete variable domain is DAGVTQSPTHLIKTRGQQVTLRCSPKSGHDTVSWYQQALGQGPQFIFQYYEEEERQRGNFPDRFSGHQFPNYSSELNVNALLLGDSALYLCASSYRSRVTNEKLFFGSGTQLSVL.

In DNA, the CDR3 is TGCGCCAGCAGCCAACCCCTGGGGGACAGGGCGTCCTATGGCTACACCTTC. Residues: CASSQPLGDRASYGYTF. This chain uses TRBV4-1 with TRBJ1-2; TRBD1 matches at 9 bases. Germline CDR1 and CDR2: MGHRA and YSYEKL. CDR3 length equals 17 residues. The junction had 11 bases not matched to a gene; V was cut back by 2 bases and J by 4 bases.

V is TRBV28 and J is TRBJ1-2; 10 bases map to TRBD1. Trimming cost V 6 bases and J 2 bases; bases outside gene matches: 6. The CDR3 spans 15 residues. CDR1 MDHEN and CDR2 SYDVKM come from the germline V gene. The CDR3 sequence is CASSQGTGVNYGYTF. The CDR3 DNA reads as TGTGCCAGCAGCCAGGGGACAGGGGTAAACTATGGCTACACCTTC.

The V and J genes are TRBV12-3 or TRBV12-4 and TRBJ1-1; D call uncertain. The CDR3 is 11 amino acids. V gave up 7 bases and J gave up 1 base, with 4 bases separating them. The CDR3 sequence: CASTRNTEAFF. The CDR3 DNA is TGTGCCAGCACGAGGAACACTGAAGCTTTCTTT.

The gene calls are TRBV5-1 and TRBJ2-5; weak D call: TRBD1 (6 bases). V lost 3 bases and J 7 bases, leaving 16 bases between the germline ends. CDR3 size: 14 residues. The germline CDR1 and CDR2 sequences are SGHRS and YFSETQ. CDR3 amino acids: CASSSAGVRGTQYF. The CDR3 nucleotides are TGCGCCAGCAGCTCAGCAGGGGTCCGGGGGACCCAGTACTTC. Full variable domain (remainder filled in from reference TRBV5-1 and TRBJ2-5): KAGVTQTPRYLIKTRGQQVTLSCSPISGHRSVSWYQQTPGQGLQFLFEYFSETQRNKGNFPGRFSGRQFSNSRSEMNVSTLELGDSALYLCASSSAGVRGTQYFGPGTRLLVL.

The DNA of the CDR3 is TGCAGCGTTGATCCTACGGACAGGGGAGACTATGGCTACACCTTC. It translates to CSVDPTDRGDYGYTF. The V call is TRBV29-1, the J call TRBJ1-2; the match to TRBD1 covers 9 bases. The germline gives CDR1 SQVTM, CDR2 ANQGSEA. The CDR3 is made up of 15 amino acids. V lost 3 bases and J lost 3; bases outside the gene matches: 8.

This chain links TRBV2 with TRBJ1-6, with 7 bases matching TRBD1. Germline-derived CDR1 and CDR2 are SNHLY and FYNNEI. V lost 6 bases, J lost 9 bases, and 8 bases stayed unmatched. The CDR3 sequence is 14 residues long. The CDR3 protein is CASRRQGVGSPLHF. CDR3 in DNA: TGTGCCAGCAGGCGACAGGGAGTCGGTTCACCCCTCCACTTT. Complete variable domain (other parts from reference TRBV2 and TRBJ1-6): EPEVTQTPSHQVTQMGQEVILRCVPISNHLYFYWYRQILGQKVEFLVSFYNNEISEKSEIFDDQFSVERPDGSNFTLKIRSTKLEDSAMYFCASRRQGVGSPLHFGNGTRLTVT.

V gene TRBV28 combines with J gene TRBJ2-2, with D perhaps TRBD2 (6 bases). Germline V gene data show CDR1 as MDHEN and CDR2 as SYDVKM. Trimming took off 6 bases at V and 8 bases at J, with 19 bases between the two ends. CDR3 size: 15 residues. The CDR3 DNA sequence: TGTGCCAGCAGCACCCCGGGGGATACACCGGGGGAGCTGTTTTTT. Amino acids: CASSTPGDTPGELFF.

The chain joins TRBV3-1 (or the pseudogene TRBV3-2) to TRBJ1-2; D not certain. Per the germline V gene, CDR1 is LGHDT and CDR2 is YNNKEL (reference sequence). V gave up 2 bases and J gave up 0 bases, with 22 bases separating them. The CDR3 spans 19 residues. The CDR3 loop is CASSQYAPTEGKANYGYTF. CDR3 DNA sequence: TGTGCCAGCAGCCAATACGCTCCGACCGAGGGTAAAGCTAACTATGGCTACACCTTC.

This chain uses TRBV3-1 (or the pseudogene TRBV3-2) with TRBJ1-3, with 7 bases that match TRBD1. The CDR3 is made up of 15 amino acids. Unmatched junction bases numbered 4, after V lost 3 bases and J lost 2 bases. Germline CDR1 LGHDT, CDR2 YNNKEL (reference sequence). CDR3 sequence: CASSHDTGAGNTIYF. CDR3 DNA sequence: TGTGCCAGCAGCCACGACACAGGGGCTGGAAACACCATATATTTT.

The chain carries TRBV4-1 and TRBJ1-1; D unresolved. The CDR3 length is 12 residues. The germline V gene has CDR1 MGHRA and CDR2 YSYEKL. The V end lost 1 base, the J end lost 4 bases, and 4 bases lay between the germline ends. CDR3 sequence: CASSQGPTEAFF. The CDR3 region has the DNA TGCGCCAGCAGCCAAGGGCCCACTGAAGCTTTCTTT.

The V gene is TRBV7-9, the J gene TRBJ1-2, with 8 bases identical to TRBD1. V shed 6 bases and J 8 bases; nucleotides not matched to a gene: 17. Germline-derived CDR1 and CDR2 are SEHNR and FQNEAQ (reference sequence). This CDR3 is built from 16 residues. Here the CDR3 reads CASRLAGGQGAKGYTF. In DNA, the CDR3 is TGTGCCAGCAGACTCGCCGGGGGGCAGGGGGCAAAAGGCTACACCTTC.

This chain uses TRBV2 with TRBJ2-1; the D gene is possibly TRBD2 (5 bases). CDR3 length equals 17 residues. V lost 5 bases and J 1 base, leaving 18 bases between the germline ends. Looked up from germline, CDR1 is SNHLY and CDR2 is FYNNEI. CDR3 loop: CASSSGPNWESYNEQFF. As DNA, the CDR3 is TGTGCCAGCAGTTCCGGGCCAAACTGGGAGTCCTACAATGAGCAGTTCTTC.

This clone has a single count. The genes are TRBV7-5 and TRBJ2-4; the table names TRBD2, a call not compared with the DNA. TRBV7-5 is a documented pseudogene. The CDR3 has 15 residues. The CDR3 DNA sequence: TGTGCCAGAAGCTTAGAAGAGGGAACCAAAAACATTCAGTACTTC. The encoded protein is CARSLEEGTKNIQYF.

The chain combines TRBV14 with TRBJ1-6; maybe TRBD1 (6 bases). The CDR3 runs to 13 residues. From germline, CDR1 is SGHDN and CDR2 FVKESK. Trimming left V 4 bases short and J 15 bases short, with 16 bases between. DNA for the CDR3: TGTGCCAGCAGCCGACGGACAGTGAATCTCCTCCACTTT. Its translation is CASSRRTVNLLHF.

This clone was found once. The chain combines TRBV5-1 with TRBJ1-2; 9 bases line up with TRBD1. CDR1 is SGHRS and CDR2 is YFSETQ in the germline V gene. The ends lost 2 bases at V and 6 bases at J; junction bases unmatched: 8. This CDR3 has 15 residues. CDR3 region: CASSFPGTGRDGYTF. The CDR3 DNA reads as TGCGCCAGCAGCTTCCCCGGGACAGGGCGTGATGGCTACACCTTC.

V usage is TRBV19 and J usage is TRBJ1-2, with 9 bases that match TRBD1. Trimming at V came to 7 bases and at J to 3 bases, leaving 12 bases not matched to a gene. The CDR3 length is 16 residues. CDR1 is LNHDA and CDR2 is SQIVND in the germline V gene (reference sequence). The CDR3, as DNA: TGTGCCAGTATTCCCTCCGCGACAGGGGGAGACTATGGCTACACCTTC. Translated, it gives CASIPSATGGDYGYTF.

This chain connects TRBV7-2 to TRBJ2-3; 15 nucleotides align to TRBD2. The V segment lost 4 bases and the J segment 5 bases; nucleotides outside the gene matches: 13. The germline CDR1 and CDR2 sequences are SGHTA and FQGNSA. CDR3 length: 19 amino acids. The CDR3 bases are TGTGCCAGCAGCTCCCCCGGGACTAGCGGGGGGCGTGTTGTAGATACGCAGTATTTT. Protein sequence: CASSSPGTSGGRVVDTQYF.

The CDR3 sequence is CASSKQGAGEKLFF. As DNA, the CDR3 is TGTGCCAGCAGTAAACAGGGGGCAGGAGAAAAACTGTTTTTT. The chain has TRBV6-2 or TRBV6-3 and TRBJ1-4; 9 bases are shared with TRBD1. Germline V lookup: CDR1 MNHEY, CDR2 SVGEGT. V gave up 5 bases and J gave up 8 bases; unmatched junction bases: 6. The CDR3 covers 14 residues.

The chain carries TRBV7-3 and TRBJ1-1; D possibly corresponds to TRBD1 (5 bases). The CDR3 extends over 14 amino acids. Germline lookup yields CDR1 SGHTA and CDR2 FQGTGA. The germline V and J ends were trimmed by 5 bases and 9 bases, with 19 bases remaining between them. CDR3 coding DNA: TGTGCCAGCAGCCAAGGGGCAGGTCCCAAGCAAGCTTTCTTT. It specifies CASSQGAGPKQAFF.

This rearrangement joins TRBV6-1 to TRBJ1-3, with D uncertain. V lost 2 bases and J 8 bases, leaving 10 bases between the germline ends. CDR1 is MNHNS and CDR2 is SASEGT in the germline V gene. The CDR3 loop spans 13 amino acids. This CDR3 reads CASSELPGYTIYF. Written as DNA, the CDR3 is TGTGCCAGCAGTGAACTTCCGGGTTACACCATATATTTT.

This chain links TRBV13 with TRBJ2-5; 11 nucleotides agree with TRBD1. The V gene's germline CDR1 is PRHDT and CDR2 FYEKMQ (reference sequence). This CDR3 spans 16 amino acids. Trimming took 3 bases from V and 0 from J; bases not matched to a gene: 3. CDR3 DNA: TGTGCCAGCAGCTTGGACAGGGGGCTCGACCAAGAGACCCAGTACTTC. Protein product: CASSLDRGLDQETQYF.

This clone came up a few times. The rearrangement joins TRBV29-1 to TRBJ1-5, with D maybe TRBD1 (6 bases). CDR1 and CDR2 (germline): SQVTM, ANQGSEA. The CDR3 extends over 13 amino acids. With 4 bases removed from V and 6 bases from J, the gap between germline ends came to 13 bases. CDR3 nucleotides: TGCAGCGTTGGTGCGGGGGCAGGTCAGCCCCAGCATTTT. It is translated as CSVGAGAGQPQHF.